These 28 T cell receptor beta chains were sequenced from one sample in a study of blood T cell repertoires in COVID-19. The method was immunoSEQ multiplex PCR; TCRdb's version includes in-frame clones alone and lacks a portion of them. Of over 450,000 clones in the sample, 85% to 90% were seen once. Input material: peripheral blood. Every receptor here comes from a woman between 50 and 59 years old with COVID-19, enrolled during active disease.

To note about this clone: The sample has other DNA sequences that encode this CDR3 too. The chain recombines TRBV30 with TRBJ2-3, with D maybe TRBD1 (7 bases). This CDR3 has 14 residues. Germline assignment: CDR1 GTSNPN and CDR2 SVGIG (reference sequence). V was clipped by 0 bases and J by 4 bases, with 11 bases between them. The CDR3 here is CAWSVGGGADTQYF. The DNA of the CDR3 is TGTGCCTGGAGTGTTGGAGGGGGCGCAGATACGCAGTATTTT.

V is TRBV6-5 and J is TRBJ2-7; D is perhaps TRBD2 (5 bases). The CDR3 totals 12 residues. The ends were cut back, 6 bases at V and 6 bases at J, with 12 bases in the middle. Germline loops: CDR1 MNHEY, CDR2 SVGAGI. The CDR3 DNA reads TGTGCCAGCAGCGCAACGCGGGTCGAGCAGTACTTC. This gives the protein CASSATRVEQYF.

The chain carries TRBV30 and TRBJ1-4; D is perhaps TRBD1 (6 bases). The germline V gene encodes CDR1 GTSNPN and CDR2 SVGIG (reference sequence). V was clipped by 8 bases and J by 10 bases, with 20 bases between them. This CDR3 has 13 amino acids. The CDR3 loop reads CARTEAGVGKLFF. CDR3 bases: TGTGCCCGAACGGAGGCAGGGGTTGGAAAACTGTTTTTT.

The rearrangement uses TRBV9 and TRBJ1-3; no reliable D call. The CDR3 length is 15 residues. The germline gives CDR1 SGDLS, CDR2 YYNGEE. Trimming took off 4 bases at V and 4 bases at J, with 15 bases between the two ends. CDR3 bases: TGTGCCAGCAGCCTCGGGGAGGGTCCAGGAAACACCATATATTTT. Residues: CASSLGEGPGNTIYF.

The genes are TRBV5-4 and TRBJ2-1, with 11 bases that match TRBD1. CDR1 and CDR2 from the germline V gene are SGHNT and YYREEE (reference sequence). V dropped 0 bases and J dropped 8; count of bases not matched to a gene: 7. The CDR3 consists of 16 residues. Written as DNA, the CDR3 is TGTGCCAGCAGCTTGGTGGGGGACAGGGGGAACGATGAGCAGTTCTTC. Translating it yields CASSLVGDRGNDEQFF. The variable domain in full, completed from reference TRBV5-4 and TRBJ2-1, reads ETGVTQSPTHLIKTRGQQVTLRCSSQSGHNTVSWYQQALGQGPQFIFQYYREEENGRGNFPPRFSGLQFPNYSSELNVNALELDDSALYLCASSLVGDRGNDEQFFGPGTRLTVL.

The chain recombines TRBV5-1 with TRBJ1-4, with D unclear. Germline V lookup: CDR1 SGHRS, CDR2 YFSETQ. The CDR3 has 13 amino acids. V lost 3 bases and J 8 bases, leaving 11 bases between the germline ends. In DNA form, the CDR3 reads TGCGCCAGCAGCTCGAGCCCGGGAGAAAAACTGTTTTTT. Protein sequence: CASSSSPGEKLFF.

The chain links TRBV2 to TRBJ2-7; 9 bases map to TRBD1. Trimming took 4 bases from V and 6 from J; bases not matched to a gene: 4. Germline-derived CDR1 and CDR2 are SNHLY and FYNNEI. The CDR3 is 13 residues long. For the CDR3, the DNA is TGTGCCAGCAGTGGGGACAGGGTGTCCGAGCAGTACTTC. Encoded protein: CASSGDRVSEQYF.

V and J are TRBV10-1 and TRBJ2-2; perhaps TRBD2 as D (6 bases). V was shortened by 7 bases and J by 3 bases, with 15 bases between the two germline ends. The CDR3 sequence is 15 residues long. Germline loops: CDR1 WNHNN, CDR2 SYGVQD (reference sequence). CDR3 loop: CASTAFRDYTGELFF. The CDR3 DNA sequence: TGCGCCAGCACCGCATTCCGGGACTACACCGGGGAGCTGTTTTTT.

This clone is a singleton in its sample. The V gene is TRBV7-9, the J gene TRBJ1-2; 9 positions agree with TRBD1. This CDR3 spans 15 amino acids. Per germline, CDR1 SEHNR and CDR2 FQNEAQ (reference sequence). The trim removed 5 bases at V and 2 bases at J, leaving 6 bases unmatched. CDR3 amino acids: CASSQPGQGNYGYTF. In nucleotides, the CDR3 is TGTGCCAGCAGCCAACCGGGACAGGGAAACTATGGCTACACCTTC.

The genes are TRBV28 and TRBJ2-2, with 7 bases fitting TRBD1. CDR1 and CDR2 (germline): MDHEN, SYDVKM. The V segment lost 4 bases and the J segment 0 bases; nucleotides outside the gene matches: 11. The CDR3 contains 18 residues. The CDR3, as DNA: TGTGCCAGCAGTTCTCGCTTGACAGGGATACCGAACACCGGGGAGCTGTTTTTT. Its translation is CASSSRLTGIPNTGELFF.

The rearrangement links TRBV2 to TRBJ1-5, with 11 bases aligning to TRBD1. This CDR3 is 15 amino acids long. Germline lookup yields CDR1 SNHLY and CDR2 FYNNEI. With 7 bases clipped from V and 6 bases from J, the junction kept 8 bases outside the gene matches. The CDR3 sequence: CASTPRTGGGQPQHF. In DNA, the CDR3 is TGTGCCAGCACCCCGCGGACAGGGGGCGGTCAGCCCCAGCATTTT.

The chain employs TRBV5-6 and TRBJ1-1; a weak D match, TRBD1 (6 bases). Germline loops: CDR1 SGHDT, CDR2 YYEEEE. CDR3 length equals 14 residues. The V and J ends lost 3 bases and 5 bases respectively, with 14 bases between them. CDR3 bases: TGTGCCAGCAGCTCACAGGGAAGCGGTACTGAAGCTTTCTTT. This translates into CASSSQGSGTEAFF.

The chain links TRBV28 to TRBJ1-2, with 9 bases identical to TRBD1. The junction had 8 bases not matched to a gene; V was cut back by 4 bases and J by 5 bases. This CDR3 is 15 amino acids long. CDR1 and CDR2 from the germline V gene are MDHEN and SYDVKM. The CDR3 nucleotides are TGTGCCAGCAGTTCCCCCCCGGGACAGGGATATGGCTACACCTTC. It specifies CASSSPPGQGYGYTF.

The rearrangement links TRBV24-1 to TRBJ2-6; no clear D. The germline V and J ends were trimmed by 4 bases and 0 bases, with 3 bases remaining between them. The length of the CDR3 is 14 residues. CDR1 and CDR2 from the germline V gene are KGHDR and SFDVKD. The CDR3 sequence is CATSDGSGANVLTF. Here the CDR3 DNA reads TGTGCCACCAGTGACGGCTCTGGGGCCAACGTCCTGACTTTC.

This chain connects TRBV7-7 to TRBJ1-1; a weak D match, TRBD1 (5 bases). The CDR3 contains 13 residues. Trimming cost V 1 base and J 5 bases, with 8 bases left between them. From germline, CDR1 is SSHAT and CDR2 FNYEAQ (reference sequence). The CDR3 DNA reads TGTGCCAGCAGCTTAGACGGGGGGACTGAAGCTTTCTTT. It translates to CASSLDGGTEAFF.

This chain uses TRBV19 with TRBJ1-4; D is uncertain. In germline, CDR1 is LNHDA, CDR2 SQIVND (reference sequence). This CDR3 is 15 amino acids long. The V end lost 4 bases, the J end lost 0 bases, and 9 bases lay between the germline ends. CDR3 sequence (DNA): TGTGCCAGTAGTACACAGAGTGCAACTAATGAAAAACTGTTTTTT. It specifies CASSTQSATNEKLFF. The entire variable domain, with the rest obtained from reference TRBV19 and TRBJ1-4, is as follows: DGGITQSPKYLFRKEGQNVTLSCEQNLNHDAMYWYRQDPGQGLRLIYYSQIVNDFQKGDIAEGYSVSREKKESFPLTVTSAQKNPTAFYLCASSTQSATNEKLFFGSGTQLSVL.

This chain connects TRBV5-1 to TRBJ1-1; 7 bases agree with TRBD1. CDR1 SGHRS and CDR2 YFSETQ come from the germline V gene. Trimming took 3 bases from V and 1 from J; bases not matched to a gene: 9. CDR3 size: 16 residues. The CDR3 nucleotides read TGCGCCAGCAGCTCCTTGAGGGGGACAGAGAACACTGAAGCTTTCTTT. Its protein product is CASSSLRGTENTEAFF.

The chain is built from TRBV5-5 and TRBJ2-1; 7 bases match TRBD1. CDR1 and CDR2 (germline): SGHKS, YYEKEE (reference sequence). This CDR3 is built from 19 residues. J lost 4 bases, V lost 1 base, and 17 bases had no gene match. For the CDR3, the DNA is TGTGCCAGCAGCTTGATCCCACCAGGGGGATCAGCCTCGTACAATGAGCAGTTCTTC. This sequence encodes CASSLIPPGGSASYNEQFF.

This clone is a singleton in its sample. This rearrangement joins TRBV19 to TRBJ2-1; D is possibly TRBD1 (6 bases). With 7 bases removed from V and 9 bases from J, the gap between germline ends came to 10 bases. CDR3 size: 11 residues. Germline-derived CDR1 and CDR2 are LNHDA and SQIVND (reference sequence). The CDR3 region is CASTQGGEQFF. The DNA of the CDR3 is TGTGCCAGTACCCAAGGGGGTGAGCAGTTCTTC.

The rearrangement uses TRBV6-5 and TRBJ2-2, with 7 bases that match TRBD2. CDR1 MNHEY and CDR2 SVGAGI come from the germline V gene. This CDR3 region has 12 residues. V dropped 7 bases and J dropped 5; count of bases not matched to a gene: 1. CDR3 sequence: CASTGGTGELFF. CDR3 coding DNA: TGTGCCAGCACGGGAGGAACCGGGGAGCTGTTTTTT.

The gene calls are TRBV6-1 and TRBJ1-1; D might be TRBD1 (6 bases). This CDR3 has 15 residues. Trimming removed 5 bases from V and 4 bases from J, with 17 bases in between. The V gene's germline CDR1 is MNHNS and CDR2 SASEGT. CDR3 sequence: CASSSHMTGSTEAFF. The CDR3, as DNA: TGTGCCAGCAGTTCCCATATGACAGGATCCACTGAAGCTTTCTTT.

The chain recombines TRBV27 with TRBJ2-1; D is uncertain. The germline V and J ends were trimmed by 3 bases and 7 bases, with 10 bases remaining between them. Germline V gene sequence: CDR1 MNHEY, CDR2 SMNVEV (reference sequence). The CDR3 is 13 amino acids. CDR3 in DNA: TGTGCCAGCAGTTTTTCCCAGGTGAATGAGCAGTTCTTC. This encodes CASSFSQVNEQFF.

This clone turned up a few times. Other DNA sequences within the sample encode an identical CDR3. The V call is TRBV3-1 (or the pseudogene TRBV3-2), the J call TRBJ1-5; no clear D gene. The length of the CDR3 is 12 residues. Trimming took off 2 bases at V and 7 bases at J, with 6 bases between the two ends. The germline CDR1 and CDR2 sequences are LGHDT and YNNKEL (reference sequence). DNA of the CDR3: TGTGCCAGCAGCCAAACGGGGCAGCCCCAGCATTTT. Translated, it gives CASSQTGQPQHF.

The V call is TRBV9, the J call TRBJ1-5; D unresolved. Germline V gene data show CDR1 as SGDLS and CDR2 as YYNGEE. The V gene lost 2 bases and the J gene lost 0 bases, with 6 bases spanning the gap. The CDR3 runs to 14 residues. This CDR3 is CASSVGVSNQPQHF. The DNA for the CDR3 is TGTGCCAGCAGCGTTGGAGTTAGCAATCAGCCCCAGCATTTT.

The V and J genes are TRBV5-6 and TRBJ2-1, with 11 bases identical to TRBD2. The CDR3 totals 16 residues. J lost 5 bases, V lost 5 bases, and 9 bases had no gene match. Germline V gene sequence: CDR1 SGHDT, CDR2 YYEEEE. The CDR3 DNA is TGTGCCAGCAGTTTAGACCTAGCGGGGGGTGACAATGAGCAGTTCTTC. Its protein product is CASSLDLAGGDNEQFF. Together with reference TRBV5-6 and TRBJ2-1, the CDR3 gives the full variable domain: DAGVTQSPTHLIKTRGQQVTLRCSPKSGHDTVSWYQQALGQGPQFIFQYYEEEERQRGNFPDRFSGHQFPNYSSELNVNALLLGDSALYLCASSLDLAGGDNEQFFGPGTRLTVL.

J is TRBJ2-5 and V is TRBV24-1, with a tentative D call TRBD1 (5 bases). The CDR3 loop spans 16 amino acids. V was trimmed by 2 bases and J by 5 bases, leaving 17 bases between them. The V gene's germline CDR1 is KGHDR and CDR2 SFDVKD. The CDR3 nucleotides read TGTGCCACCAGTGATTCTGGGGCAACCTTTGGGGAGACCCAGTACTTC. It specifies CATSDSGATFGETQYF.

A word on this clone: Within the sample, other DNA sequences also encode this same CDR3. The V gene is TRBV11-2, the J gene TRBJ1-4, with a tentative D call TRBD1 (5 bases). Germline loops: CDR1 SGHAT, CDR2 FQNNGV. V lost 1 base and J lost 7, with 10 bases in between. The CDR3 is 14 residues long. CDR3 nucleotides: TGTGCCAGCAGCTTAGGGCAGGGAGGTGAAAAACTGTTTTTT. Its translation: CASSLGQGGEKLFF.

This clone has only one observation. The chain employs TRBV3-1 (or the pseudogene TRBV3-2) and TRBJ2-7; a possible D gene is TRBD2 (6 bases). The germline V gene has CDR1 LGHDT and CDR2 YNNKEL (reference sequence). The V end was cut by 1 base, the J end by 0 bases, with 7 bases between. CDR3 length equals 14 residues. The DNA for the CDR3 is TGTGCCAGCAGCCAAGTGGGGGGCTCCTACGAGCAGTACTTC. Encoded protein: CASSQVGGSYEQYF.